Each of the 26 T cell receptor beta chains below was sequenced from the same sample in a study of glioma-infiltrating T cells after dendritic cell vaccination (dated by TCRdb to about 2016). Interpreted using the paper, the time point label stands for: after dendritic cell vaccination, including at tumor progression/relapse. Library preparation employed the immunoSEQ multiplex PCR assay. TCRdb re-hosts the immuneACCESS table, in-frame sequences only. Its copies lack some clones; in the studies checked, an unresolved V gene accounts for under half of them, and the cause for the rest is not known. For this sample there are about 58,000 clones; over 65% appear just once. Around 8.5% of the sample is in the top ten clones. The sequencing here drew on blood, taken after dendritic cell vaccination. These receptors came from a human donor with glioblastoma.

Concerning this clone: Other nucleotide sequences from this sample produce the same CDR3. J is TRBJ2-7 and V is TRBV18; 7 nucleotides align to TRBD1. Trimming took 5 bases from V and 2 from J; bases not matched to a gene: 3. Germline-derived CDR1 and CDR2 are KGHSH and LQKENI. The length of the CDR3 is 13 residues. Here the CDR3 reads CASSGDSPYEQYF. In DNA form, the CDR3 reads TGTGCCAGCTCAGGGGACAGCCCCTACGAGCAGTACTTC. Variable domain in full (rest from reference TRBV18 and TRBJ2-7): NAGVMQNPRHLVRRRGQEARLRCSPMKGHSHVYWYRQLPEEGLKFMVYLQKENIIDESGMPKERFSAEFPKEGPSILRIQQVVRGDSAAYFCASSGDSPYEQYFGPGTRLTVT.

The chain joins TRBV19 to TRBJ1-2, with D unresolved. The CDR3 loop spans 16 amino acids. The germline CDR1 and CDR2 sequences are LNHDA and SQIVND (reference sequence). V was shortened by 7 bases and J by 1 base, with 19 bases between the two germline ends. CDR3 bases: TGTGCCAGTACCCCGTCACAAGGCCGACTTAACTATGGCTACACCTTC. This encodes CASTPSQGRLNYGYTF.

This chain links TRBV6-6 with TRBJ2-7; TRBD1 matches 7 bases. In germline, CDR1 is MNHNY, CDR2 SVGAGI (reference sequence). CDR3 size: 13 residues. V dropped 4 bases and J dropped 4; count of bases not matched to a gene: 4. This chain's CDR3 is CASSWGTEYEQYF. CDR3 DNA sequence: TGTGCCAGCAGTTGGGGGACAGAATACGAGCAGTACTTC.

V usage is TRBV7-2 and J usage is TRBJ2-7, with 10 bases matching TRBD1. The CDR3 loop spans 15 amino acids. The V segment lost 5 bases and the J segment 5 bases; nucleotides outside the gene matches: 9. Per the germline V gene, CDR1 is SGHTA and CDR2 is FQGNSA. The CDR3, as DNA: TGTGCCAGCAGCCTATTGACAGGGGGCGCCAACGAGCAGTACTTC. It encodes CASSLLTGGANEQYF.

The CDR3 DNA reads as TGTGCCAGCAGCTTAAGGACAGGCTACGAGCAGTACTTC. Protein sequence: CASSLRTGYEQYF. The V and J genes are TRBV11-3 and TRBJ2-7; 7 bases are shared with TRBD1. The germline gives CDR1 SGHNT, CDR2 YENEEA. This CDR3 region has 13 residues. The trim removed 2 bases at V and 3 bases at J, leaving 1 base unmatched.

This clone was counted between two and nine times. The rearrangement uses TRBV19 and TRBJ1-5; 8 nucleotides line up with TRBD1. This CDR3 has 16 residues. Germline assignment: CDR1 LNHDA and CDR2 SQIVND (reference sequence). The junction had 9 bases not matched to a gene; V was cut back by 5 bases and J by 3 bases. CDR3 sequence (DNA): TGTGCCAGTAGTCCCGGACAGGGTTTGGTCAATCAGCCCCAGCATTTT. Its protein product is CASSPGQGLVNQPQHF.

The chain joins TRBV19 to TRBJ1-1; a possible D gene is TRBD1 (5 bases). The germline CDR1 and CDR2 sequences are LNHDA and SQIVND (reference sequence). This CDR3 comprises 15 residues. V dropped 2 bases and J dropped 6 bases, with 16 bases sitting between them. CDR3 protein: CASSIWGGVGAEAFF. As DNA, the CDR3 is TGTGCCAGTAGTATATGGGGCGGTGTGGGCGCTGAAGCTTTCTTT.

This CDR3 is CASSPTDTYEQYF. The CDR3, as DNA: TGTGCCAGTAGCCCGACAGACACCTACGAGCAGTACTTC. V usage is TRBV19 and J usage is TRBJ2-7, with a tentative D call TRBD1 (5 bases). CDR3 size: 13 residues. V was clipped by 6 bases and J by 2 bases, with 11 bases between them. Germline values: CDR1 LNHDA, CDR2 SQIVND (reference sequence).

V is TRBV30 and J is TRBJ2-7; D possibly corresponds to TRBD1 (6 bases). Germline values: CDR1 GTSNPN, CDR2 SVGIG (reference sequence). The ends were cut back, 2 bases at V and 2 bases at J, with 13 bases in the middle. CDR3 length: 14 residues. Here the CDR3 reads CAWSFGNRAYEQYF. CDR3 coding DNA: TGTGCCTGGAGTTTTGGGAACAGGGCCTACGAGCAGTACTTC.

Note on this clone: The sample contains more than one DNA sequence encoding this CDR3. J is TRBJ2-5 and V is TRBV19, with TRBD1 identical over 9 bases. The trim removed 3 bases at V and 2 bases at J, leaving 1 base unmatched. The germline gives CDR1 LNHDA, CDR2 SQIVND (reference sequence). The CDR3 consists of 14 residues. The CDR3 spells CASSIDRGQETQYF. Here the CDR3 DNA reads TGTGCCAGTAGTATTGACAGGGGGCAAGAGACCCAGTACTTC.

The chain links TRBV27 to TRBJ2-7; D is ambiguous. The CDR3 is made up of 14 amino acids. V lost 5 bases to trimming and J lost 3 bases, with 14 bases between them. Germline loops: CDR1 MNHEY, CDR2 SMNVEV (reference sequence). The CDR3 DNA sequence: TGTGCCAGCAGTCAGTACACAGACCTCTACGAGCAGTACTTC. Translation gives CASSQYTDLYEQYF.

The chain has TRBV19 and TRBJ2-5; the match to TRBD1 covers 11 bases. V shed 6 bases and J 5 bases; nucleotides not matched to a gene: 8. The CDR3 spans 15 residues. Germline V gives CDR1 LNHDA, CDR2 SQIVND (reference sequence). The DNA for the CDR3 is TGTGCCAGTAGCCCGGACAGGGGGCTGGGGGAGACCCAGTACTTC. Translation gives CASSPDRGLGETQYF.

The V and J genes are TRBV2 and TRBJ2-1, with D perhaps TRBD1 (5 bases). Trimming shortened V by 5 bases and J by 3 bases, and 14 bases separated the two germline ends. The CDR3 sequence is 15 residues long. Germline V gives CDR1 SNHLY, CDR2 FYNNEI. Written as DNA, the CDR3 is TGTGCCAGCAGTATTCGGCAGGGTAGCTACAATGAGCAGTTCTTC. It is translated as CASSIRQGSYNEQFF. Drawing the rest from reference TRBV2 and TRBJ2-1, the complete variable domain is EPEVTQTPSHQVTQMGQEVILRCVPISNHLYFYWYRQILGQKVEFLVSFYNNEISEKSEIFDDQFSVERPDGSNFTLKIRSTKLEDSAMYFCASSIRQGSYNEQFFGPGTRLTVL.

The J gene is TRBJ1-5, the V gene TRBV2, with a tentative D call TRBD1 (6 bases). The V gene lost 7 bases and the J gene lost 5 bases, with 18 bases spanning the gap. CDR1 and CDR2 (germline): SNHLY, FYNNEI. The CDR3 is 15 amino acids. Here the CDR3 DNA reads TGTGCCAGCACCGGGGGGGCAGCCGGCCATCAGCCCCAGCATTTT. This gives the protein CASTGGAAGHQPQHF. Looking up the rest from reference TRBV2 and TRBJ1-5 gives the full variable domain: EPEVTQTPSHQVTQMGQEVILRCVPISNHLYFYWYRQILGQKVEFLVSFYNNEISEKSEIFDDQFSVERPDGSNFTLKIRSTKLEDSAMYFCASTGGAAGHQPQHFGDGTRLSIL.

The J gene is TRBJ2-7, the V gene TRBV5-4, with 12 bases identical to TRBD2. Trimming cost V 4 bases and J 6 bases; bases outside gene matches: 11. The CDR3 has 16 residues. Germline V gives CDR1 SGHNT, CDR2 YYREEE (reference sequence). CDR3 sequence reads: CASSKESSGGVREQYF. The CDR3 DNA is TGTGCCAGCAGCAAAGAGTCTAGCGGGGGGGTTCGCGAGCAGTACTTC.

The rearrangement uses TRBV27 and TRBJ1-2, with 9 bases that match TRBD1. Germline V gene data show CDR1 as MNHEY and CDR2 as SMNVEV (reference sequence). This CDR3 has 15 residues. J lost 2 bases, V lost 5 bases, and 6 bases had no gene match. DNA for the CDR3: TGTGCCAGCAGTCCCTACGGACAGGGGAACTATGGCTACACCTTC. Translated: CASSPYGQGNYGYTF.

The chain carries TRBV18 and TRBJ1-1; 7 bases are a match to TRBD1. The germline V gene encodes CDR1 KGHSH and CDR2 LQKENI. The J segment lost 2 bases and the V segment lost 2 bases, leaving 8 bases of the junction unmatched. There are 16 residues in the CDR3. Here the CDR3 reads CASSPWAGGKNTEAFF. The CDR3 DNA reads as TGTGCCAGCTCACCATGGGCAGGGGGGAAAAACACTGAAGCTTTCTTT.

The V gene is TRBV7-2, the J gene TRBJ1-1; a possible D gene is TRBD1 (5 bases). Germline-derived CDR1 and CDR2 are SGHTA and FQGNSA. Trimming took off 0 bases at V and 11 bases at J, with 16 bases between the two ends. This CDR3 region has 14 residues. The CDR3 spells CASSLALTEVKAFF. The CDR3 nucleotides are TGTGCCAGCAGCTTAGCGTTGACAGAAGTTAAGGCTTTCTTT.

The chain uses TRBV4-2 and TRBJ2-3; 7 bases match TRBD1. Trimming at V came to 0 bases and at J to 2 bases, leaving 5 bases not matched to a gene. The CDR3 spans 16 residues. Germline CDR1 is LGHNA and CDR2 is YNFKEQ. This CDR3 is CASSQDQDRATDTQYF. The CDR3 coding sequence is TGTGCCAGCAGCCAAGATCAAGACAGGGCCACAGATACGCAGTATTTT.

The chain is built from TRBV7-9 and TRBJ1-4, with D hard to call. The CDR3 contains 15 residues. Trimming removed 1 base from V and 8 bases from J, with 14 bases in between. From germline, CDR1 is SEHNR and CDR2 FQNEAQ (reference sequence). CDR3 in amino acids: CASSLGLDEVEKLFF. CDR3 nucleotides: TGTGCCAGCAGCTTAGGCCTCGACGAGGTGGAAAAACTGTTTTTT.

The CDR3 loop is CASSRIPSGGYNEQFF. CDR3 DNA: TGTGCCAGCTCCCGCATTCCTAGCGGGGGTTACAATGAGCAGTTCTTC. This sequence joins TRBV18 and TRBJ2-1; 10 nucleotides line up with TRBD2. Trimming at V came to 6 bases and at J to 4 bases, leaving 9 bases not matched to a gene. CDR1 and CDR2 (germline): KGHSH, LQKENI. The CDR3 is 16 amino acids.

In nucleotides, the CDR3 is TGTGCCAGCAGCTCGTCACAGGGTCCCCACGAGCAGTACTTC. Protein: CASSSSQGPHEQYF. V and J are TRBV13 and TRBJ2-7, with D perhaps matching TRBD1 (6 bases). The CDR3 consists of 14 residues. The germline gives CDR1 PRHDT, CDR2 FYEKMQ (reference sequence). The V and J ends lost 4 bases and 5 bases respectively, with 15 bases between them.

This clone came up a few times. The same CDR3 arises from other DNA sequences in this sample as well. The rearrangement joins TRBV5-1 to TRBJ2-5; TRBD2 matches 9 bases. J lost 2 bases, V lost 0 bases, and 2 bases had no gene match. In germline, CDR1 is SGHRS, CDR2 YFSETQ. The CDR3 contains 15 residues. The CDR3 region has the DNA TGCGCCAGCAGCTTGGGGCTAGCGGGGCAAGAGACCCAGTACTTC. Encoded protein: CASSLGLAGQETQYF.

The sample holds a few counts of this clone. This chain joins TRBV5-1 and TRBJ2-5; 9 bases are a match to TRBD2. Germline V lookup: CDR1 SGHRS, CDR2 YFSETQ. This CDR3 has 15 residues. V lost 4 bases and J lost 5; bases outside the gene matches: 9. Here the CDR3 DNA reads TGCGCCAGCAGCCTTAGCGGGGGATCTTATGAGACCCAGTACTTC. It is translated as CASSLSGGSYETQYF.

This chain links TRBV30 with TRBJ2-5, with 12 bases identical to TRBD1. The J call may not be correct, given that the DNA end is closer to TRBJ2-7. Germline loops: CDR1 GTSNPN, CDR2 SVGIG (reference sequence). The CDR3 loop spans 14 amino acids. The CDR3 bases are TGTGCCTGGAGTTCGGGACAGGGGGCCTCCGAGCAGTACTTC. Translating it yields CAWSSGQGASEQYF.

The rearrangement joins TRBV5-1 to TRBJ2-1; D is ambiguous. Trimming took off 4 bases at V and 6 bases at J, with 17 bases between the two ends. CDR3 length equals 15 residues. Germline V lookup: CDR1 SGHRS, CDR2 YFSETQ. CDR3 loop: CASSGRQGSGNEQFF. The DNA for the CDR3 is TGCGCCAGCAGCGGGCGCCAAGGCTCAGGCAATGAGCAGTTCTTC.